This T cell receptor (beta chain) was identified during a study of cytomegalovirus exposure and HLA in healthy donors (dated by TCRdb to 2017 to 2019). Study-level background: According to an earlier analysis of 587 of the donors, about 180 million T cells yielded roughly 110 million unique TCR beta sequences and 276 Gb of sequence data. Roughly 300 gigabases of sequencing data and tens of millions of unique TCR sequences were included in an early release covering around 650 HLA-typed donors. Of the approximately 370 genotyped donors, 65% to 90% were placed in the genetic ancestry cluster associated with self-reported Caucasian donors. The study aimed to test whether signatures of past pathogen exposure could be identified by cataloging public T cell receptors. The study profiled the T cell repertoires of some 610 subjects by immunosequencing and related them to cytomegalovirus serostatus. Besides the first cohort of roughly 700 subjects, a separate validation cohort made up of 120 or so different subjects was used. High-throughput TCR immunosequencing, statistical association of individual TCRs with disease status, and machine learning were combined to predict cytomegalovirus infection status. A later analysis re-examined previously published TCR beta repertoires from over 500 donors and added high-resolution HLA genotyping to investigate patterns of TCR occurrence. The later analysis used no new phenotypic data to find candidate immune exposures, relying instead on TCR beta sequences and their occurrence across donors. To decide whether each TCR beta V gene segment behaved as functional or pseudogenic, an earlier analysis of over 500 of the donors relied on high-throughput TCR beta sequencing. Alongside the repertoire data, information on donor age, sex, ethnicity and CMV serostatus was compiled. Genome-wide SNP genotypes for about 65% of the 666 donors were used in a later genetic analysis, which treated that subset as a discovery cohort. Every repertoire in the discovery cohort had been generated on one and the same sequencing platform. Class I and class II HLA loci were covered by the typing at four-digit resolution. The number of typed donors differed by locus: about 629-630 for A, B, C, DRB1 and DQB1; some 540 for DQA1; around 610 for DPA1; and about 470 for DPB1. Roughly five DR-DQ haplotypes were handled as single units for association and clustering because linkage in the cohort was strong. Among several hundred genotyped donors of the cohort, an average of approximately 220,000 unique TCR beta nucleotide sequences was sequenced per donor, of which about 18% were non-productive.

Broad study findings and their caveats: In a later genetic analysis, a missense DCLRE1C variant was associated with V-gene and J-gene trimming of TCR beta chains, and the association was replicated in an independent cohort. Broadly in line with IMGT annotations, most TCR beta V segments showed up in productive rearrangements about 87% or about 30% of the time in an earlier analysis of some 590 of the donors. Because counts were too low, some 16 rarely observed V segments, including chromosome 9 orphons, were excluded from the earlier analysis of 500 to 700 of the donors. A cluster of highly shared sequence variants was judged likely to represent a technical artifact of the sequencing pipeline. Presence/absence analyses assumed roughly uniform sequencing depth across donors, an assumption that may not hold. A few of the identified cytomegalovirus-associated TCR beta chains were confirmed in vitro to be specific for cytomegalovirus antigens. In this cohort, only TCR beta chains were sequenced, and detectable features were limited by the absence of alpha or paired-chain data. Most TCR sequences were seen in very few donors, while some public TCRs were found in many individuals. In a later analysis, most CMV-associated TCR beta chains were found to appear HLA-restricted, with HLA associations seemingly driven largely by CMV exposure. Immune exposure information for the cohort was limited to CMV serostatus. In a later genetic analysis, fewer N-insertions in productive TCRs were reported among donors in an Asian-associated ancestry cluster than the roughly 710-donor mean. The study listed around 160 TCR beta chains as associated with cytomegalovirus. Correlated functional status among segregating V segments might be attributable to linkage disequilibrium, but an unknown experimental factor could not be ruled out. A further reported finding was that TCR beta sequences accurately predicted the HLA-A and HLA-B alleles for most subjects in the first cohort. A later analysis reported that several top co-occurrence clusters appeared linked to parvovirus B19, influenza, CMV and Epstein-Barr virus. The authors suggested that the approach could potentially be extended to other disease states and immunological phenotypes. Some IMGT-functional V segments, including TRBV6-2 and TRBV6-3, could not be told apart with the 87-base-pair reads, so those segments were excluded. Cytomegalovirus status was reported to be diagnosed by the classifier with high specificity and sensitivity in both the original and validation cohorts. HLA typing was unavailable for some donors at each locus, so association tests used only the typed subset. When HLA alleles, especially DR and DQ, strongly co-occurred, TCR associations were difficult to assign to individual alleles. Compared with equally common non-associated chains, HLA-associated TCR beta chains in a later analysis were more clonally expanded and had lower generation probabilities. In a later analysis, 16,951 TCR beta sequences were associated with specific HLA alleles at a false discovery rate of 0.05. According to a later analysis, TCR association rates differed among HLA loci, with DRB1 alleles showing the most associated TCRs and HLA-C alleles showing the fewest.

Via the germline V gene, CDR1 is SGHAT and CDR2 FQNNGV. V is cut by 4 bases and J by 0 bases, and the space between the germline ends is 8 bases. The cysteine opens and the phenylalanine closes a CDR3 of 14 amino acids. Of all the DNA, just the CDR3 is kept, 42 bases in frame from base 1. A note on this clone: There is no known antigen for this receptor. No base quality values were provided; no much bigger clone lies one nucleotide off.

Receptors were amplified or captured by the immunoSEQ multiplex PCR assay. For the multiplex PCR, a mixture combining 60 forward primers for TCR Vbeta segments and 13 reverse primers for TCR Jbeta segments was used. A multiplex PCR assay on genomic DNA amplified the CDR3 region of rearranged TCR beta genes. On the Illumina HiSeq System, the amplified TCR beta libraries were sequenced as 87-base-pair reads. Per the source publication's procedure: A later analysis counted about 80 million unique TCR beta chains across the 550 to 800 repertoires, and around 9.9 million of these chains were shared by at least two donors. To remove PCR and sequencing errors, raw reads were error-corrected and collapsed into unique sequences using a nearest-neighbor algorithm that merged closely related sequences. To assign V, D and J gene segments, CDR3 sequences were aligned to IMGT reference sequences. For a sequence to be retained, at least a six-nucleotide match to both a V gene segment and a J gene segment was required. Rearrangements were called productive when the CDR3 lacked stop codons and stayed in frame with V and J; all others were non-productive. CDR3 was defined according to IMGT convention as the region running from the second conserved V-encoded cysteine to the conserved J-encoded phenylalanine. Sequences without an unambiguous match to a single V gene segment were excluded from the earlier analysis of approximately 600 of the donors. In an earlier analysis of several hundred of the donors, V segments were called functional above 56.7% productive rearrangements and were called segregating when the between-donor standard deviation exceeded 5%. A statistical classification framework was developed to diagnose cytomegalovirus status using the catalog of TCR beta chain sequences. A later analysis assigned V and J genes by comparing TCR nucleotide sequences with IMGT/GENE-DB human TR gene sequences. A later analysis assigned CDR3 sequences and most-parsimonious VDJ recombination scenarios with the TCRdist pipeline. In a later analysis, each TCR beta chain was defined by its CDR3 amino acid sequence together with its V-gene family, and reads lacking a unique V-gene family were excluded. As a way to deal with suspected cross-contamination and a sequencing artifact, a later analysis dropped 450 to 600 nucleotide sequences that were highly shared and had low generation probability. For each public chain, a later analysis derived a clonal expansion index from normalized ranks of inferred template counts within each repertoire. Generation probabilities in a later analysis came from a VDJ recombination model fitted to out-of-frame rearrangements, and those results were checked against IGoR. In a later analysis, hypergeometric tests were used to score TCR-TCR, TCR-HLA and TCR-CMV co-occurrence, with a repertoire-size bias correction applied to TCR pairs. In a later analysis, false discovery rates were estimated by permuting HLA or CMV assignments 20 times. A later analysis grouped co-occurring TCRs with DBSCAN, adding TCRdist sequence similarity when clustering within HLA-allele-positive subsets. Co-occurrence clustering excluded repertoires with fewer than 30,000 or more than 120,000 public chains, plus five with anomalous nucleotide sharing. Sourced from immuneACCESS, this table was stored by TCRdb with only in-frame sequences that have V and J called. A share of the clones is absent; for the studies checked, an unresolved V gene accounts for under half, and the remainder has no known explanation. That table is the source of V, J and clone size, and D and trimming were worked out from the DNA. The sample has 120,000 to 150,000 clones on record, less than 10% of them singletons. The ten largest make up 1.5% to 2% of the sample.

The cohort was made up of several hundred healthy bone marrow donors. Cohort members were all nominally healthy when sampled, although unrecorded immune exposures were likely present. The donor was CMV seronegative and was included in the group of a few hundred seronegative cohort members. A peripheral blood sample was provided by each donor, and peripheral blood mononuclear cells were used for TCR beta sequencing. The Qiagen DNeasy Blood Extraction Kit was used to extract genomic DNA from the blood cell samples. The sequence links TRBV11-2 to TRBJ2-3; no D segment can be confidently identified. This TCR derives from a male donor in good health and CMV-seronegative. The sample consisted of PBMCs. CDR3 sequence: CASSSQSSTDTQYF. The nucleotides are TGTGCCAGCAGCTCACAGTCAAGCACAGATACGCAGTATTTT.